Given below is one TCR beta chain in context. Antigen specificity is unknown. The data derive from a study of T cell clones after liver transplantation. Findings and caveats of the study: These preliminary findings come from unstandardized post-transplant sampling times. Donor-reactive sequences fell more than third party-reactive ones, suggesting partial deletion.

V shed 7 bases, J shed 5 bases, and the junction held 7 bases outside the gene matches. Germline V gives CDR1 SGHTA, CDR2 FQGNSA. The CDR3 consists of 14 residues. Profiling relied on immunoSEQ multiplex PCR, and the TCRdb table lists in-frame clones only, not all of them. Of over 50,000 clones in the sample, approximately 84% were seen once. The gene calls are TRBV7-2 and TRBJ2-5; 10 nucleotides line up with TRBD2. This specimen consisted of CD4+ T cells from blood, obtained before liver transplant. The TCR originated in a human donor who received a liver transplant. The CDR3: CASNRLAGGETQYF. The CDR3 DNA is TGTGCCAGCAACCGACTAGCGGGCGGCGAGACCCAGTACTTC.